This record covers a single T cell receptor beta chain. What it binds is unknown. TCRdb reprocessed the 5' RACE reads; each CDR3 protein has one entry and no DNA is given. There are under 200,000 distinct CDR3 sequences in the sample, with 2% to 3% held by the top ten. The authors drew roughly 2.5 ml of blood from each donor. This entry comes from a study of monozygotic twins with inflammatory bowel disease. Notes on the study in general: Especially with disease activity, IBD patients had fewer clonotypes in common with others than healthy twins did. Immunosuppressive treatment differences may have increased patient repertoire variability.

The source is a human donor with ulcerative colitis or Crohn's disease, or a healthy co-twin of an affected twin (not recorded which). Input material: blood.

CDR3 in amino acids: CASSIVAAGVWNEQFF. The gene calls are TRBV28 and TRBJ2-1; the TCRdb call, TRBD2, lacks DNA for checking. CDR3 size: 16 residues. Germline V CDR1 and CDR2: MDHEN, SYDVKM.